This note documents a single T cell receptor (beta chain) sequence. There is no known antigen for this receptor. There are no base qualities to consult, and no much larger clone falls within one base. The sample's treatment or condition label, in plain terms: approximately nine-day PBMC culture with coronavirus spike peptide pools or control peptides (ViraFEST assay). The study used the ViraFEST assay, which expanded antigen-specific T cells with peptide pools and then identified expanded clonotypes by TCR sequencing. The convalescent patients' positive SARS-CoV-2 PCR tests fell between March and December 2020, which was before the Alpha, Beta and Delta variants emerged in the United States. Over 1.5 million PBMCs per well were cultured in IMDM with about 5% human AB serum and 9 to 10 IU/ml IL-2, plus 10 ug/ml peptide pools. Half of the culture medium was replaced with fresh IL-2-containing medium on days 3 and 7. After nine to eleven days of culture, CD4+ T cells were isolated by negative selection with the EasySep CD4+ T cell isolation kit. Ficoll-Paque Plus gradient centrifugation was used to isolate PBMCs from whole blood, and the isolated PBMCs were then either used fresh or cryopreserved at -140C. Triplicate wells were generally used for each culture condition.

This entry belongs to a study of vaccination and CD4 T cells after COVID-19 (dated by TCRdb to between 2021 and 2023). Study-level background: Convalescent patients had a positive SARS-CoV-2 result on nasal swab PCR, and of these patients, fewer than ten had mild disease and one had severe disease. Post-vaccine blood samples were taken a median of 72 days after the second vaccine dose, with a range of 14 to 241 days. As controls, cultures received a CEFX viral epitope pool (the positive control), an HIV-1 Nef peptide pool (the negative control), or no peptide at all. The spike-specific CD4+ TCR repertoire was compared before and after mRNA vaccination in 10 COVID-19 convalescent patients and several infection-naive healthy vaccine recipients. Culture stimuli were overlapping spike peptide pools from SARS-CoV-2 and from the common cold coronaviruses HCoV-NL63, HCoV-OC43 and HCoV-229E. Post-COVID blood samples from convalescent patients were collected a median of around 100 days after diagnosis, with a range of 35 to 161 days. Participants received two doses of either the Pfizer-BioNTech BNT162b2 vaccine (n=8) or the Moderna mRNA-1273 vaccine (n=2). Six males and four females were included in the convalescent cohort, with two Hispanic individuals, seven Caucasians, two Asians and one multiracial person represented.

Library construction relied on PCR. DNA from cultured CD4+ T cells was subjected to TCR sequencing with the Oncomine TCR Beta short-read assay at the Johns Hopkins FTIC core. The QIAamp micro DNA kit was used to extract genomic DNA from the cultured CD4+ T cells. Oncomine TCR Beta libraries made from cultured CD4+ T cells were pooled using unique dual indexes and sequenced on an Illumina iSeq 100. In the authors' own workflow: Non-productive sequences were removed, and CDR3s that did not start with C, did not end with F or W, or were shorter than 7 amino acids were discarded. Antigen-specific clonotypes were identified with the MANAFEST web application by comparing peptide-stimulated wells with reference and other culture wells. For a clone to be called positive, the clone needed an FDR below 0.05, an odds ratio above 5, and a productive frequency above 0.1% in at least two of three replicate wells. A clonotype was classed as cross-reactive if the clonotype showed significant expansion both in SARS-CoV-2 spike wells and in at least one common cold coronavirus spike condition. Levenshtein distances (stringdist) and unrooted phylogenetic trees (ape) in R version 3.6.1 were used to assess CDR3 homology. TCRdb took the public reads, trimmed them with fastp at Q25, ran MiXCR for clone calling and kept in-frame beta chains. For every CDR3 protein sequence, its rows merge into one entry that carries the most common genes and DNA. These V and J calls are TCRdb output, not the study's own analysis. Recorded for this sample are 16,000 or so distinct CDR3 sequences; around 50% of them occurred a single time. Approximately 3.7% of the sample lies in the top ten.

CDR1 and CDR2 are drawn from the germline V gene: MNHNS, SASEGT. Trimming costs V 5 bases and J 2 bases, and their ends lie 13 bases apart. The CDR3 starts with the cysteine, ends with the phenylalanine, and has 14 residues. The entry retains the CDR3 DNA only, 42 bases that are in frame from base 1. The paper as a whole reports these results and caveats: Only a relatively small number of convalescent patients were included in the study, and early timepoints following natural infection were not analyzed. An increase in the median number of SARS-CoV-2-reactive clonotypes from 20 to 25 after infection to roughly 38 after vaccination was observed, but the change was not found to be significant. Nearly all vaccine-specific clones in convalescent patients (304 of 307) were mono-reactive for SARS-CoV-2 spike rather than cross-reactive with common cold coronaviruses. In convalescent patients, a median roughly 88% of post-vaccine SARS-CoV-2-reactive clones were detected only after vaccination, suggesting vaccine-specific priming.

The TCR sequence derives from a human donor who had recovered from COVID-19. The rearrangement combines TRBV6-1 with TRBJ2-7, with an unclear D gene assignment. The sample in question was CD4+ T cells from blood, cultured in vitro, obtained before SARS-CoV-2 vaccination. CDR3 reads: CASSLNGRTYEQYF. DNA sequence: TGTGCCAGCAGTCTTAACGGCCGAACCTACGAGCAGTACTTC.